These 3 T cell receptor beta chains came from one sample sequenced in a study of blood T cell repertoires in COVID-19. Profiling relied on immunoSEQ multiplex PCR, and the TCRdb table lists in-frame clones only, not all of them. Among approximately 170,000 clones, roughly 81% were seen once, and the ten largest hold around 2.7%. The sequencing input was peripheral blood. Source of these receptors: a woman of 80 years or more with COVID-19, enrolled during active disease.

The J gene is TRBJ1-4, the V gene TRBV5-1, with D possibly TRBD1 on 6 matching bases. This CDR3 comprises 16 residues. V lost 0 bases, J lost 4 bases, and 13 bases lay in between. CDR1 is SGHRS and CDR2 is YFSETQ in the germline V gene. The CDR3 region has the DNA TGCGCCAGCAGCTTGGGTCTGGACAGTTTTAATGAAAAACTGTTTTTT. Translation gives CASSLGLDSFNEKLFF.

CDR3 nucleotides: TGTGCCACTGGGACTAGCGGGGGCCTGAGTTACAATGAGCAGTTCTTC. Protein: CATGTSGGLSYNEQFF. The chain has TRBV25-1 and TRBJ2-1; 14 positions match TRBD2. In germline, CDR1 is MGHDK, CDR2 SYGVNS. V shed 10 bases and J 4 bases; nucleotides not matched to a gene: 9. This CDR3 comprises 16 residues.

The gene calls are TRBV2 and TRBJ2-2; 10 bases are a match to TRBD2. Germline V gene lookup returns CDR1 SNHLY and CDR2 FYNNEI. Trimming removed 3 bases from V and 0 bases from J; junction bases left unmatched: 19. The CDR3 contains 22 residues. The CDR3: CASSDFRGLAETLLANTGELFF. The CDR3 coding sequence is TGTGCCAGCAGTGATTTTCGTGGACTAGCGGAAACTCTTCTGGCGAACACCGGGGAGCTGTTTTTT.